This passage covers 15 T cell receptor beta chains from one sample sequenced in a study of T cell responses to AZD1222 COVID-19 vaccine. Using immunoSEQ multiplex PCR, the repertoire was profiled, and TCRdb retains in-frame clones only, with some absent. The sample has 110,000 or so clones, about 86% seen once. The sequencing here drew on peripheral blood, taken 28 days after the second AZD1222 dose. The source of these receptors is an adult who received the AZD1222 COVID-19 vaccine.

The V call is TRBV10-2, the J call TRBJ2-1; unclear D gene. Germline V lookup: CDR1 WSHSY, CDR2 SAAADI. This CDR3 contains 12 residues. Trimming cost V 0 bases and J 11 bases, with 8 bases left between them. CDR3 nucleotides: TGCGCCAGCAGTGAGTCCTGGCTCAAGCAGTTCTTC. It is translated as CASSESWLKQFF.

The V call is TRBV7-2, the J call TRBJ2-3; D is unresolved. The CDR3 is 14 amino acids. The germline V gene has CDR1 SGHTA and CDR2 FQGNSA. V was pared by 4 bases and J by 6 bases, with 14 bases between. The CDR3 DNA reads as TGTGCCAGCAGCTCGTATCGGAGTTTGGATACGCAGTATTTT. This encodes CASSSYRSLDTQYF.

V is TRBV24-1 and J is TRBJ2-7, with 9 bases fitting TRBD1. Trimming at V came to 9 bases and at J to 4 bases, leaving 6 bases not matched to a gene. Germline V gene sequence: CDR1 KGHDR, CDR2 SFDVKD. This CDR3 contains 13 residues. Written as DNA, the CDR3 is TGTGCCACCGGCCCGGGACAGGGTTACGAGCAGTACTTC. Translated, it gives CATGPGQGYEQYF.

The rearrangement joins TRBV21-1 to TRBJ2-1; the tabulated D call, TRBD1, remains unverified against the DNA. TRBV21-1 is a listed pseudogene. This CDR3 spans 13 amino acids. The CDR3 DNA reads TGTGCCACCGACAGGAGCTCCTACAATGAGCAGTTCTTC. This sequence encodes CATDRSSYNEQFF.

V gene TRBV24-1 combines with J gene TRBJ2-1; D possibly corresponds to TRBD2 (5 bases). The ends were cut back, 7 bases at V and 5 bases at J, with 8 bases in the middle. Germline loops: CDR1 KGHDR, CDR2 SFDVKD. This CDR3 comprises 12 residues. The CDR3 loop reads CATSVGDNEQFF. CDR3 DNA: TGTGCCACCAGCGTGGGAGACAATGAGCAGTTCTTC.

The V and J genes are TRBV10-1 and TRBJ2-1, with 9 bases that match TRBD2. The CDR3 has 14 amino acids. V gave up 4 bases and J gave up 12 bases; unmatched junction bases: 10. Germline CDR1 is WNHNN and CDR2 is SYGVQD (reference sequence). In DNA form, the CDR3 reads TGCGCCAGCAGTGCGGGGCTAGCGGGATTCGGGCAGTTCTTC. This sequence encodes CASSAGLAGFGQFF.

The chain recombines TRBV27 with TRBJ2-2; the D call may be TRBD1 or TRBD2 (5 bases each). Trimming shortened V by 8 bases and J by 3 bases, and 7 bases separated the two germline ends. CDR3 length: 12 amino acids. In germline, CDR1 is MNHEY, CDR2 SMNVEV (reference sequence). The CDR3 nucleotides are TGTGCCAGCGGGGGATACACCGGGGAGCTGTTTTTT. Translated: CASGGYTGELFF.

V usage is TRBV7-2 and J usage is TRBJ2-1; D may correspond to TRBD1 or TRBD2 (5 bases each). The CDR3 is made up of 14 amino acids. CDR1 SGHTA and CDR2 FQGNSA come from the germline V gene. V dropped 0 bases and J dropped 4 bases, with 7 bases sitting between them. The CDR3 coding sequence is TGTGCCAGCAGCTTAGCGGGGGTATACAATGAGCAGTTCTTC. It yields the protein CASSLAGVYNEQFF.

The table lists this clone with a few counts. The J gene is TRBJ1-5, the V gene TRBV19, with 10 bases that match TRBD1. The germline V gene has CDR1 LNHDA and CDR2 SQIVND (reference sequence). The CDR3 consists of 16 residues. After removal of 5 bases from V and 2 bases from J, the junction contained 6 bases not matched to a gene. The DNA of the CDR3 is TGTGCCAGTAGTCCCTGGGGGACAGGGGGCAATCAGCCCCAGCATTTT. Residues: CASSPWGTGGNQPQHF.

The V gene is TRBV2, the J gene TRBJ2-2; D uncertain. CDR1 is SNHLY, CDR2 FYNNEI, per germline. The CDR3 is 13 residues long. V shed 2 bases and J shed 3 bases, with 4 bases lying between them. The CDR3 is CASSERYTGELFF. Written as DNA, the CDR3 is TGTGCCAGCAGTGAACGGTACACCGGGGAGCTGTTTTTT.

This rearrangement joins TRBV21-1 to TRBJ1-5; the table calls TRBD1, which could not be checked here. TRBV21-1 corresponds to a pseudogene. The CDR3 extends over 16 amino acids. The CDR3 spells CASSKRTPGWCQPQHF. CDR3 bases: TGTGCCAGCAGCAAAAGGACACCGGGTTGGTGTCAGCCCCAGCATTTT.

The genes are TRBV13 and TRBJ2-4, with TRBD1 identical over 10 bases. Trimming at V came to 1 base and at J to 7 bases, leaving 4 bases not matched to a gene. This CDR3 has 15 residues. Germline CDR1 PRHDT, CDR2 FYEKMQ (reference sequence). In nucleotides, the CDR3 is TGTGCCAGCAGCTTAGAGGACAGGGGGACGAACATTCAGTACTTC. Residues: CASSLEDRGTNIQYF.

This chain joins TRBV11-3 and TRBJ2-1, with 9 positions matching TRBD2. Germline loops: CDR1 SGHNT, CDR2 YENEEA. The CDR3 totals 16 residues. The trim removed 5 bases at V and 4 bases at J, leaving 9 bases unmatched. The CDR3 sequence is CASSRRAGGAYNEQFF. The DNA for the CDR3 is TGTGCCAGCAGCCGCCGGGCGGGGGGGGCGTACAATGAGCAGTTCTTC.

The rearrangement uses TRBV24-1 and TRBJ1-5; D is uncertain. The CDR3 is made up of 14 amino acids. V lost 0 bases to trimming and J lost 1 base, with 3 bases between them. The germline V gene encodes CDR1 KGHDR and CDR2 SFDVKD. The DNA for the CDR3 is TGTGCCACCAGTGATTTGCTAAGCAATCAGCCCCAGCATTTT. It specifies CATSDLLSNQPQHF.

The chain employs TRBV5-6 and TRBJ2-3; D may match TRBD1 or TRBD2 (5 bases each). V lost 1 base to trimming and J lost 1 base, with 13 bases between them. Germline V lookup: CDR1 SGHDT, CDR2 YYEEEE. The CDR3 has 16 residues. CDR3 DNA: TGTGCCAGCAGCTTGTTAGGGGAGACGGGCACAGATACGCAGTATTTT. It codes for CASSLLGETGTDTQYF.